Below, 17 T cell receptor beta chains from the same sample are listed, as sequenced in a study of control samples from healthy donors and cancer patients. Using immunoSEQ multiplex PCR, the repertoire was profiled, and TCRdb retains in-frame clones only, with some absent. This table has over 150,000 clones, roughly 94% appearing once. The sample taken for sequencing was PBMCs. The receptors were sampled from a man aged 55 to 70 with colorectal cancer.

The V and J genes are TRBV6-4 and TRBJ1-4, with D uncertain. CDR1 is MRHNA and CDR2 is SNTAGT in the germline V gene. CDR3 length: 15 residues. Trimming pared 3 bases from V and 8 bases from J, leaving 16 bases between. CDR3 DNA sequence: TGTGCCAGCAGTGAGACGGGGAGGGAATACGAAAAACTGTTTTTT. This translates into CASSETGREYEKLFF.

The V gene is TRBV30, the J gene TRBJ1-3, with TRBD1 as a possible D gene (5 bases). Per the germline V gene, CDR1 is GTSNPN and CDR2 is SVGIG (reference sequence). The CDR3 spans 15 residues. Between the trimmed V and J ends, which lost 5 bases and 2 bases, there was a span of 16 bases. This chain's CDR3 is CAWSSGPGAGNTIYF. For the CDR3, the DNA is TGTGCCTGGTCCTCCGGACCGGGGGCTGGAAACACCATATATTTT. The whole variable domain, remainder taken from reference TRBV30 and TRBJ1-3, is SQTIHQWPATLVQPVGSPLSLECTVEGTSNPNLYWYRQAAGRGLQLLFYSVGIGQISSEVPQNLSASRPQDRQFILSSKKLLLSDSGFYLCAWSSGPGAGNTIYFGEGSWLTVV.

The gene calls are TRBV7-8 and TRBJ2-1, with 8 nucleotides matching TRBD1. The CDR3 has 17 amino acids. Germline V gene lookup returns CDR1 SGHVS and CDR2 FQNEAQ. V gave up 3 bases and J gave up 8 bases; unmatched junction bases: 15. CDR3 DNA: TGTGCCAGCAGCTTTACCTACCAGGGGGCCGCTTTAGATGAGCAGTTCTTC. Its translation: CASSFTYQGAALDEQFF.

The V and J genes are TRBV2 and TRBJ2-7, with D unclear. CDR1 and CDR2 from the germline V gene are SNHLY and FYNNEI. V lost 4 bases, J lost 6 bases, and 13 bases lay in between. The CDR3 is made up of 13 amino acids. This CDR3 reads CASSVNVPSEQYF. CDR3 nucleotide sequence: TGTGCCAGCAGTGTGAATGTTCCAAGCGAGCAGTACTTC.

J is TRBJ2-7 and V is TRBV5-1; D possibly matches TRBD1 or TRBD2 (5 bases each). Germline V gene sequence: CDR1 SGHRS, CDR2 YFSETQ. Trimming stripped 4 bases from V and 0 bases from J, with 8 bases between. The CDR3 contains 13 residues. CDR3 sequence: CASSGGSSYEQYF. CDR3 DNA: TGCGCCAGCAGCGGGGGTAGCTCCTACGAGCAGTACTTC. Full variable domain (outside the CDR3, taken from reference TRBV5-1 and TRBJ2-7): KAGVTQTPRYLIKTRGQQVTLSCSPISGHRSVSWYQQTPGQGLQFLFEYFSETQRNKGNFPGRFSGRQFSNSRSEMNVSTLELGDSALYLCASSGGSSYEQYFGPGTRLTVT.

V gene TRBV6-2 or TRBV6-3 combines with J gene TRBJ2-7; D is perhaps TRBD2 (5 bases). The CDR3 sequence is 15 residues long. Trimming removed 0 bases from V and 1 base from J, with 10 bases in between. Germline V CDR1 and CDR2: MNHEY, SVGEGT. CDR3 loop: CASSYSGRGSYEQYF. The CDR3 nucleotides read TGTGCCAGCAGTTACTCGGGTCGAGGGTCCTACGAGCAGTACTTC.

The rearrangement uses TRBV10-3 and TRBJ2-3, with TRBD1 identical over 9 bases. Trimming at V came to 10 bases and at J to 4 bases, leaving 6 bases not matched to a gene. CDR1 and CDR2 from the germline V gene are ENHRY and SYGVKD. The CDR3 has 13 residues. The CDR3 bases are TGTGCCACCCACGGACAGGGGTCAGATACGCAGTATTTT. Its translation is CATHGQGSDTQYF.

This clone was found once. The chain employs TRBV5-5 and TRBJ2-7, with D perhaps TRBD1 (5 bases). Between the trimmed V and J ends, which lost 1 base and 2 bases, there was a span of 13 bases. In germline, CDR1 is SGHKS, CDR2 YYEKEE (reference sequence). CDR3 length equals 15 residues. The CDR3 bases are TGTGCCAGCAGCTTGTTGGTACAGGCCACCTACGAGCAGTACTTC. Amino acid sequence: CASSLLVQATYEQYF.

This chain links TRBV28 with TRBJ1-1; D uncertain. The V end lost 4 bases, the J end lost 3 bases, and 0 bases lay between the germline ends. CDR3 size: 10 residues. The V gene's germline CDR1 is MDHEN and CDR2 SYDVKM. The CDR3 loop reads CASSYTEAFF. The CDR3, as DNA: TGTGCCAGCAGTTACACTGAAGCTTTCTTT.

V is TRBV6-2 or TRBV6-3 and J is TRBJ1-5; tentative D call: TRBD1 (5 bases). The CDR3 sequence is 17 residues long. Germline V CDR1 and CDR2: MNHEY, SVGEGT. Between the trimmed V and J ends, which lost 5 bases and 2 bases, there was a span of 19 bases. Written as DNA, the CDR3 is TGTGCCAGCAGTCACAGGCCAGGACGGCGGGGCAATCAGCCCCAGCATTTT. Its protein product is CASSHRPGRRGNQPQHF.

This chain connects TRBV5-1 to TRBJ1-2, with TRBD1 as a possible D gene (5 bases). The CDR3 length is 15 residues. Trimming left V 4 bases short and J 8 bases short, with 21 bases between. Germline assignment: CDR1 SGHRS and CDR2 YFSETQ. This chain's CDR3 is CASSPTRVGADGYTF. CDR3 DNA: TGCGCCAGCAGCCCAACCAGGGTAGGGGCCGACGGCTACACCTTC.

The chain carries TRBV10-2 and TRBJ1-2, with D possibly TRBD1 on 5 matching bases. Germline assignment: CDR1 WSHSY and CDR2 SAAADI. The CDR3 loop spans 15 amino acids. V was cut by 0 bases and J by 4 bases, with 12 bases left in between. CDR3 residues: CASSESRGRSYGYTF. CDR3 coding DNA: TGCGCCAGCAGTGAGTCCCGGGGCCGAAGCTATGGCTACACCTTC.

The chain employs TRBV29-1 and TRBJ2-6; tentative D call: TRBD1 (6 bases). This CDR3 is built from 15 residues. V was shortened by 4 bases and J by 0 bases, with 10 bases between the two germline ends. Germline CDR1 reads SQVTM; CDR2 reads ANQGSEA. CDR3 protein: CSVGGDTSGANVLTF. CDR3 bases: TGCAGCGTTGGAGGGGACACCTCTGGGGCCAACGTCCTGACTTTC.

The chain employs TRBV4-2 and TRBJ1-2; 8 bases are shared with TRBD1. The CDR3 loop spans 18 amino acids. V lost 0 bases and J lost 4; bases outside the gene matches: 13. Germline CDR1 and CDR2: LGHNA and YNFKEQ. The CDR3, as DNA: TGTGCCAGCAGCCAAGAGGGCCTAGGACAGGGCGTCGGCTATGGCTACACCTTC. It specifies CASSQEGLGQGVGYGYTF.

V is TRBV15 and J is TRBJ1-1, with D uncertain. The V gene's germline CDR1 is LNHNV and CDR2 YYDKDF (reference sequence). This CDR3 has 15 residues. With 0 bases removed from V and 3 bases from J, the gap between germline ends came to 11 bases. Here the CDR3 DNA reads TGTGCCACCAGCAGAGATAAGGGTTGGTACACTGAAGCTTTCTTT. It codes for CATSRDKGWYTEAFF.

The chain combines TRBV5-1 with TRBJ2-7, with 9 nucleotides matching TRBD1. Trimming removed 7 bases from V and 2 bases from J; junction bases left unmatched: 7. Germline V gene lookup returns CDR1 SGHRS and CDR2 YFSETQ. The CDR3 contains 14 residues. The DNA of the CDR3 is TGCGCCAGCGGATCCGGGACAGGGACCTACGAGCAGTACTTC. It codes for CASGSGTGTYEQYF.

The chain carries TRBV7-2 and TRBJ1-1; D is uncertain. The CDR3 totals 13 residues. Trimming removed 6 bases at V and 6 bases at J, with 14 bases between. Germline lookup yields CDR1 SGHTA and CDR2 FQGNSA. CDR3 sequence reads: CASSAGGEAEAFF. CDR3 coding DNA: TGTGCCAGCAGTGCGGGCGGGGAGGCTGAAGCTTTCTTT.